The text below deals with one T cell receptor beta chain. The CDR3 has 15 residues. In germline, CDR1 is KGHSH, CDR2 LQKENI. V lost 6 bases to trimming and J lost 7 bases; unmatched junction nucleotides: 10. The data were obtained in a study of blood T cell repertoires in COVID-19. In the study overall: Both acute and convalescent COVID-19 samples were obtained from the United States, Italy and Spain. Sources were T cells, B-cell-depleted T cells, or PBMCs; the material itself was cDNA or gDNA.

Original analysis: The authors estimated nucleated cell counts from reference gene primer amplification. Here immunoSEQ multiplex PCR was the method, and the copy in TCRdb shows in-frame clones only, minus some. That table supplies the V and J calls and clone size; D and trimming were determined from the DNA. This table holds about 78,000 clones, around 88% found once. The sequenced material came from peripheral blood. The V gene is TRBV18, the J gene TRBJ1-2; TRBD1 agrees at 11 bases. The receptor comes from an elderly woman with active or convalescent COVID-19. CDR3 nucleotides: TGTGCCAGCTCCTCCAAGGACAGGGGGCAGATTGGCTACACCTTC. Protein product: CASSSKDRGQIGYTF.